The rows below give T cell receptor beta chains drawn from one sample of a study of T cell responses to AZD1222 COVID-19 vaccine. Some clones are missing from TCRdb's copy, which holds only in-frame ones; the method was immunoSEQ multiplex PCR. The table lists about 140,000 clones, 85% to 95% of them singletons. Source: peripheral blood, taken on day 0 of AZD1222 vaccination. These TCRs come from an adult in good health. Both conserved end residues are part of each CDR3. Fields, in order: clone size, J gene, CDR3 length, D gene, V gene, CDR3 protein, CDR3 DNA. The D gene is left open where the match is weak. The size of a clone is reported for some rows only, either as once, few or many, or as a class for expanded clones.

>.|TRBJ1-3|13|.|TRBV7-6
CASSLRVEDTIYF
TGTGCCAGCAGCTTACGGGTCGAGGACACCATATATTTT
>.|TRBJ2-5|18|TRBD2|TRBV11-2
CASSSRYLAGGRQETQYF
TGTGCCAGCAGCTCCCGCTACCTAGCGGGGGGGCGTCAAGAGACCCAGTACTTC
>.|TRBJ1-3|15|.|TRBV18
CASSPGLSSGNTIYF
TGTGCCAGCTCACCTGGTTTGAGCTCTGGAAACACCATATATTTT
>.|TRBJ2-7|14|TRBD2|TRBV19
CASRREVISYEQYF
TGTGCCAGTAGGCGGGAGGTTATCTCCTACGAGCAGTACTTC
>.|TRBJ1-2|15|TRBD1|TRBV27
CASSSKTGPVYGYTF
TGTGCCAGCAGTTCGAAGACAGGGCCTGTCTATGGCTACACCTTC
>.|TRBJ2-1|13|.|TRBV7-2
CASSLWQANEQFF
TGTGCCAGCAGCTTATGGCAGGCCAATGAGCAGTTCTTC
>.|TRBJ1-2|17|TRBD1|TRBV18
CASSPTGGIPANYGYTF
TGTGCCAGCTCACCAACAGGGGGTATCCCAGCTAACTATGGCTACACCTTC
>.|TRBJ2-1|14|TRBD1|TRBV7-9
CASSLSTGGNEQFF
TGTGCCAGCAGCTTATCTACAGGGGGGAATGAGCAGTTCTTC
>.|TRBJ2-2|16|.|TRBV5-1
CASSLTRHRVPGELFF
TGCGCCAGCAGCTTGACCCGACACCGGGTGCCCGGGGAGCTGTTTTTT
>.|TRBJ2-3|17|TRBD2|TRBV3-1/TRBV3-2
CASSPSVETSGGHTQYF
TGTGCCAGCAGCCCAAGCGTGGAGACTAGCGGGGGGCATACGCAGTATTTT
>.|TRBJ1-4|15|.|TRBV19
CASSIVASGTEKLFF
TGTGCCAGTAGTATTGTGGCGTCCGGGACAGAAAAACTGTTTTTT
>.|TRBJ2-7|14|.|TRBV5-6
CASSSSVTGYEQYF
TGTGCCAGCAGCTCCTCGGTGACGGGCTACGAGCAGTACTTC
>.|TRBJ1-5|17|TRBD1|TRBV6-2/TRBV6-3
CASSYLQQGARNQPQHF
TGTGCCAGCAGTTACTTACAACAGGGGGCGCGGAATCAGCCCCAGCATTTT
>.|TRBJ1-5|17|TRBD1|TRBV7-3
CASSLTGGQGTNQAQHF
TGTGCCAGCAGCTTAACGGGGGGACAGGGGACCAATCAGGCCCAGCATTTT
>.|TRBJ2-3|15|.|TRBV7-2
CASTPQGGSTDTQYF
TGTGCCAGCACCCCCCAGGGGGGGAGCACAGATACGCAGTATTTT
>.|TRBJ1-5|16|.|TRBV7-2
CASSLGPPPSNQPQHF
TGTGCCAGCAGCTTAGGGCCTCCACCTAGCAATCAGCCCCAGCATTTT
>.|TRBJ1-1|19|.|TRBV12-5
CASGLIPGGVEALNTEAFF
TGTGCTAGTGGTTTAATACCCGGGGGGGTGGAGGCATTAAACACTGAAGCTTTCTTT
>once|TRBJ1-2|13|.|TRBV5-1
CASSTTQNYGYTF
TGCGCCAGCAGTACGACTCAAAACTATGGCTACACCTTC
>.|TRBJ1-1|12|.|TRBV2
CASRGFDTEAFF
TGTGCCAGCCGGGGGTTTGACACTGAAGCTTTCTTT
>.|TRBJ1-2|13|.|TRBV14
CASSQGTNYGYTF
TGTGCCAGCAGCCAAGGGACTAACTATGGCTACACCTTC
>.|TRBJ2-7|15|.|TRBV5-6
CASSLSAKAYYEQYF
TGTGCCAGCAGCTTGTCGGCTAAAGCTTACTACGAGCAGTACTTC
>.|TRBJ1-2|15|.|TRBV7-9
CASSLGGSVNYGYTF
TGTGCCAGCAGCTTAGGAGGATCGGTAAACTATGGCTACACCTTC
>.|TRBJ1-2|15|.|TRBV19
CASRGGLTGNYGYTF
TGTGCCAGTAGAGGGGGATTGACAGGAAACTATGGCTACACCTTC
>.|TRBJ2-1|14|TRBD2|TRBV19
CASSMGASGSPVFF
TGTGCCAGTAGTATGGGGGCTAGCGGGAGTCCCGTGTTCTTC
>.|TRBJ2-7|13|.|TRBV11-2
CASSHRPPHEQYF
TGTGCCAGCAGCCACCGGCCCCCCCACGAGCAGTACTTC
>.|TRBJ1-3|15|TRBD1|TRBV15
CATSRGGQGRNTIYF
TGTGCCACCAGCAGAGGGGGACAGGGACGAAACACCATATATTTT
>.|TRBJ1-6|14|.|TRBV19
CASSILSSNSPLHF
TGTGCCAGTAGTATACTATCCTCCAATTCACCCCTCCACTTT
>.|TRBJ2-7|14|TRBD2|TRBV19
CASSGGAGPYEQYF
TGTGCCAGTAGTGGGGGAGCGGGGCCCTACGAGCAGTACTTC
>.|TRBJ2-7|15|TRBD2|TRBV7-8
CASSLGLAGEGEQYF
TGTGCCAGCAGCTTGGGACTAGCGGGGGAAGGCGAGCAGTACTTC
>.|TRBJ2-1|17|TRBD2|TRBV7-9
CASSLGGRAPLDNEQFF
TGTGCCAGCAGCTTGGGCGGGAGGGCCCCACTTGACAATGAGCAGTTCTTC
>.|TRBJ2-7|15|.|TRBV5-4
CASNPGGHREDEQYF
TGTGCCAGCAACCCGGGGGGTCACAGGGAGGACGAGCAGTACTTC